The 10 T cell receptor beta chains in this list originate from one sample, sequenced in a study of cytomegalovirus exposure and HLA in healthy donors. The primer mix had 60 Vbeta and 13 Jbeta primers. Libraries were prepared by immunoSEQ multiplex PCR; TCRdb keeps only in-frame clonotypes and omits some of them. This listing includes about 130,000 clones. Material: PBMCs. These receptors all come from a young man in good health and CMV-seronegative.

This rearrangement joins TRBV28 to TRBJ2-1; 15 nucleotides match TRBD2. Germline-derived CDR1 and CDR2 are MDHEN and SYDVKM. The V and J ends lost 3 bases and 5 bases, in that order; junction bases with no gene match: 2. The CDR3 is 16 residues long. The DNA of the CDR3 is TGTGCCAGCAGTTTTTGGACTAGCGGGAGGGACAATGAGCAGTTCTTC. Its translation: CASSFWTSGRDNEQFF.

DNA for the CDR3: TGTGCCAGCTGCCCGGGACAGGGTAGCGGAGAGCAGTACTTC. This encodes CASCPGQGSGEQYF. V is TRBV4-2 and J is TRBJ2-7; TRBD1 agrees at 9 bases. Trimming cost V 8 bases and J 7 bases; bases outside gene matches: 12. The CDR3 contains 14 residues. Germline assignment: CDR1 LGHNA and CDR2 YNFKEQ.

The chain recombines TRBV5-1 with TRBJ2-3; the D gene is possibly TRBD2 (6 bases). This CDR3 has 15 amino acids. CDR1 and CDR2 (germline): SGHRS, YFSETQ. V was cut by 4 bases and J by 1 base, with 13 bases left in between. The CDR3 sequence is CASSPGGPRTDTQYF. In nucleotides, the CDR3 is TGCGCCAGCAGCCCAGGAGGGCCTCGCACAGATACGCAGTATTTT.

The genes are TRBV4-1 and TRBJ2-7; 11 nucleotides match TRBD2. V shed 4 bases, J shed 3 bases, and the junction held 2 bases outside the gene matches. The CDR3 length is 14 residues. Germline values: CDR1 MGHRA, CDR2 YSYEKL. CDR3 bases: TGCGCCAGCAGCCCCGGGACTAGCGGCTACGAGCAGTACTTC. This encodes CASSPGTSGYEQYF.

This chain joins TRBV6-5 and TRBJ2-1; 10 positions match TRBD2. The germline V gene has CDR1 MNHEY and CDR2 SVGAGI. The CDR3 totals 14 residues. V shed 7 bases and J 3 bases; nucleotides not matched to a gene: 3. The CDR3 nucleotides are TGTGCCAGCAATCGACTAGCGGGCTACAATGAGCAGTTCTTC. The encoded protein is CASNRLAGYNEQFF.

The V call is TRBV5-4, the J call TRBJ2-4, with D maybe TRBD1 (5 bases). Germline assignment: CDR1 SGHNT and CDR2 YYREEE (reference sequence). The CDR3 covers 15 residues. V shed 0 bases and J shed 6 bases, with 13 bases lying between them. The CDR3 protein is CASSLDRGNRNIQYF. The CDR3 DNA sequence: TGTGCCAGCAGCTTGGATAGGGGAAACCGAAACATTCAGTACTTC.

The chain joins TRBV19 to TRBJ2-7; 13 nucleotides match TRBD2. V was pared by 8 bases and J by 7 bases, with 11 bases of the junction left unmatched. Germline values: CDR1 LNHDA, CDR2 SQIVND (reference sequence). The CDR3 contains 15 residues. Written as DNA, the CDR3 is TGTGCCAGTCACTGGGGACTAGCGGGACCCGGGGAGCAGTACTTC. Translating gives CASHWGLAGPGEQYF.

The chain has TRBV28 and TRBJ2-5; tentatively, D is TRBD1 (6 bases). The assigned J gene may be wrong: the sequence end matches TRBJ2-7 better. This CDR3 spans 14 amino acids. From germline, CDR1 is MDHEN and CDR2 SYDVKM. The CDR3 region has the DNA TGTGCCAGCAGTTCCCCGGGACACCCGTCCGAGCAGTACTTC. Amino acids: CASSSPGHPSEQYF.

The V call is TRBV6-1, the J call TRBJ1-3; D not resolved. Trimming removed 6 bases at V and 0 bases at J, with 12 bases between. CDR1 and CDR2 (germline): MNHNS, SASEGT. The CDR3 is 15 amino acids. The CDR3 loop is CASRVTKYSGNTIYF. The CDR3 DNA reads as TGTGCCAGCAGGGTAACTAAGTACTCTGGAAACACCATATATTTT.

In the case of this clone: This specimen includes other DNA sequences encoding the same CDR3. V is TRBV15 and J is TRBJ1-1, with D hard to call. V gave up 1 base and J gave up 1 base, with 7 bases separating them. CDR1 LNHNV and CDR2 YYDKDF come from the germline V gene (reference sequence). The CDR3 covers 14 residues. DNA of the CDR3: TGTGCCACCAGCAGAGGTACTGAGAACACTGAAGCTTTCTTT. Protein product: CATSRGTENTEAFF.